Detailed here is one T cell receptor (beta chain). This sample is drawn from a study of blood T cell repertoires in COVID-19. Study as a whole: T cells, B-cell-depleted T cells, or PBMCs supplied cDNA or gDNA.

This table comes from immunoSEQ multiplex PCR, and its TCRdb copy is limited to in-frame clones, with some not included. The table lists 250,000 to 300,000 clones, around 88% of them singletons. Germline V gene data show CDR1 as KGHSH and CDR2 as LQKENI. Trimming at V came to 2 bases and at J to 4 bases, leaving 3 bases not matched to a gene. CDR3 length: 15 amino acids. This clonotype was obtained from a middle-aged man with acute or convalescent COVID-19. The chain has TRBV18 and TRBJ2-1; 9 positions match TRBD2. Material for sequencing was peripheral blood. The CDR3 is CASSPLAGGYNEQFF. Here the CDR3 DNA reads TGTGCCAGCTCACCATTGGCGGGGGGGTACAATGAGCAGTTCTTC.